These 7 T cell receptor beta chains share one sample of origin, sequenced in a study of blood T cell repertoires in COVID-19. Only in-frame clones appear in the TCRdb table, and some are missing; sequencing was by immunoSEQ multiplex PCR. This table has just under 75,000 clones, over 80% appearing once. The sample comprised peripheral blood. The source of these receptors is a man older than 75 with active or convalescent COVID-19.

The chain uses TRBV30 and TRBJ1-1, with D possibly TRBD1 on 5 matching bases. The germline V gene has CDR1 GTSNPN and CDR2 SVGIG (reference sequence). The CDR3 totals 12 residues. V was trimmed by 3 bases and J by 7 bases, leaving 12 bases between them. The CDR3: CAWRGGTLEAFF. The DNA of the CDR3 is TGTGCCTGGAGAGGAGGGACCCTTGAAGCTTTCTTT.

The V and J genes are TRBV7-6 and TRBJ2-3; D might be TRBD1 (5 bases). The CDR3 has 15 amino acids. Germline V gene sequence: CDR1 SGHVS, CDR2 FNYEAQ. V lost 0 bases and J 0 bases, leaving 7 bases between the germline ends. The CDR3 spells CASSLARQSTDTQYF. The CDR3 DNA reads TGTGCCAGCAGCTTAGCCAGACAGAGCACAGATACGCAGTATTTT.

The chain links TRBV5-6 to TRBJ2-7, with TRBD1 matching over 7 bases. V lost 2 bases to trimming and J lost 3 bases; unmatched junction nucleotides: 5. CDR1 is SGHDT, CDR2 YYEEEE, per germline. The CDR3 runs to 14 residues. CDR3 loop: CASSFAAGGYEQYF. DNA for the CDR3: TGTGCCAGCAGCTTTGCGGCAGGGGGCTACGAGCAGTACTTC.

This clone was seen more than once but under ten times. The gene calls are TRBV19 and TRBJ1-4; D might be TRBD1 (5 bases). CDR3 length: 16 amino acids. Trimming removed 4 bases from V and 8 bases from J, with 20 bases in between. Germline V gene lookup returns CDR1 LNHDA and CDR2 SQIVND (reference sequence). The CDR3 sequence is CASSTSSGAVWEKLFF. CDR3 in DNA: TGTGCCAGTAGTACTTCCAGTGGGGCGGTTTGGGAAAAACTGTTTTTT. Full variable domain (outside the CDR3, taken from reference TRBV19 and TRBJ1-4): DGGITQSPKYLFRKEGQNVTLSCEQNLNHDAMYWYRQDPGQGLRLIYYSQIVNDFQKGDIAEGYSVSREKKESFPLTVTSAQKNPTAFYLCASSTSSGAVWEKLFFGSGTQLSVL.

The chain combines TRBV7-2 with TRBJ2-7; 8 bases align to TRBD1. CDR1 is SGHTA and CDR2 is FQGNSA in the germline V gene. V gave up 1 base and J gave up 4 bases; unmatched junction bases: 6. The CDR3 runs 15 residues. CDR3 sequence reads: CASSLGQGLGYEQYF. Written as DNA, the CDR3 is TGTGCCAGCAGCTTAGGACAGGGGTTGGGTTACGAGCAGTACTTC.

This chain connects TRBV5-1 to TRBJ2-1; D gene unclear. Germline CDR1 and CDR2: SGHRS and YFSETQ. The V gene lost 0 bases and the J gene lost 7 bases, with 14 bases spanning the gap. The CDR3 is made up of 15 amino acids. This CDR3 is CASSLETPRLNEQFF. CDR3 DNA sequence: TGCGCCAGCAGCTTGGAGACCCCGCGGTTGAATGAGCAGTTCTTC.

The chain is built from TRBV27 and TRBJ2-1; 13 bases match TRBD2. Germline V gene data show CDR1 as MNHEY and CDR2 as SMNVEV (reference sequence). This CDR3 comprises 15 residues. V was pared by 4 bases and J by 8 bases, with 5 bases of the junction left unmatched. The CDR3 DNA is TGTGCCAGCAGTTCGCGACTAGCGGGAGGTCATGAGCAGTTCTTC. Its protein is CASSSRLAGGHEQFF.